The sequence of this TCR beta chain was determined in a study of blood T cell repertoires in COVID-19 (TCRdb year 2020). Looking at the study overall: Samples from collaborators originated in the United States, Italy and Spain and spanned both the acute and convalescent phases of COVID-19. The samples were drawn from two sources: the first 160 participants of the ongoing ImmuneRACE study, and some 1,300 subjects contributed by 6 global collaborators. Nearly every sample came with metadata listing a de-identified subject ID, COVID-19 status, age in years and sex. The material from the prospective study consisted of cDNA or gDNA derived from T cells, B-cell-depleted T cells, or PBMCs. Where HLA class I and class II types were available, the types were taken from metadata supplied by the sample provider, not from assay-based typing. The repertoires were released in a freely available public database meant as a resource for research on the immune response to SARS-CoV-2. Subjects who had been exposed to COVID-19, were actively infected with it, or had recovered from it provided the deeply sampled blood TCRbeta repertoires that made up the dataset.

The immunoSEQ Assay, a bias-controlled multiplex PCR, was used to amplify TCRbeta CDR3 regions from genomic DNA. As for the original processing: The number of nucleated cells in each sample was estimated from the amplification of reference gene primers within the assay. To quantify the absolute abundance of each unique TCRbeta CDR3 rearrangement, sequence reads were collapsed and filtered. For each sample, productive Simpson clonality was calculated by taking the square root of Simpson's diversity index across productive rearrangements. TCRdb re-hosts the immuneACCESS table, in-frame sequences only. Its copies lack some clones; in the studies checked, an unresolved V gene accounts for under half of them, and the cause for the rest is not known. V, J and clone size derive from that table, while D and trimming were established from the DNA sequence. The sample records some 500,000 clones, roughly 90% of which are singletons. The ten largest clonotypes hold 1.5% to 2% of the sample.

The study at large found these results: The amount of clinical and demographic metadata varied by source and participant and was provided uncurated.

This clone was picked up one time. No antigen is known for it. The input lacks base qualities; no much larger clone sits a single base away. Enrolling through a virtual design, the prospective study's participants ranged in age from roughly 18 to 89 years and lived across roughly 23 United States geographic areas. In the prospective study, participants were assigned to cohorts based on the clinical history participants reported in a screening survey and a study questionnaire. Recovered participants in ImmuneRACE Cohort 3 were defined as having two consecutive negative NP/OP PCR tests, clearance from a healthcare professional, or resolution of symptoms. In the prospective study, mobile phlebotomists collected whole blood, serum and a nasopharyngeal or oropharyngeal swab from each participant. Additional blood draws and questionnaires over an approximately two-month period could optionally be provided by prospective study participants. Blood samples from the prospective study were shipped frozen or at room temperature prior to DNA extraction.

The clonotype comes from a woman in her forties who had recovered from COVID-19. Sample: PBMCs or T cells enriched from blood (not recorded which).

The DNA sequence is given as TGTGCCAGCTCACTTACCGCGGGACCCTCTGGAAACACCATATATTTT. Translated, this is CASSLTAGPSGNTIYF. The rearranged segments are TRBV18 and TRBJ1-3; the D gene is possibly TRBD1, with 5 bases matching. CDR1 and CDR2, per the germline V gene, are KGHSH and LQKENI. From its cysteine to its phenylalanine, the CDR3 spans 16 amino acids. Only CDR3 DNA remains: 48 bases, in frame from the first base. Trimming at the junction amounts to 4 bases on V and 0 bases on J, and the germline ends lie 13 bases apart. With the portions outside the CDR3 filled from the reference TRBV18 and TRBJ1-3 genes, the complete variable region becomes NAGVMQNPRHLVRRRGQEARLRCSPMKGHSHVYWYRQLPEEGLKFMVYLQKENIIDESGMPKERFSAEFPKEGPSILRIQQVVRGDSAAYFCASSLTAGPSGNTIYFGEGSWLTVV.